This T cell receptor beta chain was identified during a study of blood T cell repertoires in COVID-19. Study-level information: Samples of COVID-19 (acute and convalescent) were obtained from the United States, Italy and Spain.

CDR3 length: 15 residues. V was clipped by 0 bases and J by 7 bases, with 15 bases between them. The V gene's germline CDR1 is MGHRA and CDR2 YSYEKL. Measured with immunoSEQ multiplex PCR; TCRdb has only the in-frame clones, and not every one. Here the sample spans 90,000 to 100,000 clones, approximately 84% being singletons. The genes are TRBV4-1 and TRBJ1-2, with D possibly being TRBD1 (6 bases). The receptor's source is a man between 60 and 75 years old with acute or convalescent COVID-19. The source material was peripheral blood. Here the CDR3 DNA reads TGCGCCAGCAGCCAAGACAGGGGCCAAGGCGGTGGCTACACCTTC. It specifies CASSQDRGQGGGYTF.